The T cell receptor (beta chain) under discussion was sequenced for a study of graft-versus-host responses after intestinal transplantation (dated by TCRdb to the early 2020s). At the level of the whole study: The transplants that recipients received were multivisceral, liver-intestinal, or isolated intestinal. Every recipient was given anti-thymocyte globulin induction, followed by approximately 3 years of maintenance tacrolimus and steroids. After intestinal transplantation, graft-versus-host and host-versus-graft alloreactive T cell clones were followed in the graft, circulation and bone marrow using bulk TCR-beta CDR3 sequencing. Alloreactive clones were identified by sequencing pre-transplant mixed lymphocyte reaction products and comparing them with unstimulated pre-transplant donor and recipient T cells. The cohort enrolled 24 intestinal transplant recipients, one of whom was a retransplant, and 3 patients without pretransplant specimens were excluded. A peak of at least 4% donor T cells among recipient peripheral blood mononuclear cells was the definition used for donor T cell macrochimerism. Samples from a few later patients were sequenced in-house on an Illumina MiSeq with MiXCR processing rather than by the commercial service. The full study reports these points: Patients with donor T cell macrochimerism had high GvH to HvG T cell clonal ratios in their allografts. GvH clones turned up in recipient bone marrow, with some appearing earlier in ileal mucosa or blood, a pattern consistent with an intestinal mucosal origin. Early after transplant, peak levels of circulating GvH clones were found to be associated with declines in HvG clones. The conclusions were limited by the relatively low number and heterogeneity of the intestinal transplant patients.

Read against the paper, the sample's time point label means: cells obtained before transplantation from donor or recipient. CD3+CD4+ and CD3+CD8+ populations were FACS-sorted from unstimulated pre-transplant donor and recipient cells taken from spleen or lymph nodes. Concerning this clone: This clone's antigen is unknown. No much larger clone exists at a distance of one base, and base qualities are not known.

Libraries were prepared through the immunoSEQ multiplex PCR assay. For most patients, genomic DNA was isolated using the Qiagen DNeasy Blood and Tissue Kit and was shipped frozen to Adaptive Biotechnologies for TCR sequencing. For most patients, genomic DNA was subjected to high-throughput TCR-beta CDR3 sequencing by Adaptive Biotechnologies. In the original analysis: Adaptive's ImmunoSEQ software supplied the TCR sequencing data for 15 to 20 patients, while MiXCR and VDJtools were used to process a few other patients. To correct CD4 versus CD8 sorting errors, any sequence found in both subsets at a frequency ratio below 5:1 was removed. Because the origin of CDR3 nucleotide sequences shared between donor and recipient could not be assigned, those sequences were removed. At least 2-fold expansion over unstimulated cells and a minimum CFSE-low frequency of 0.002% (template counts) or 0.001% (read counts) were required for clones to be classified as alloreactive. Mappable clones were those detected in sequenced pre-transplant spleen, lymph node, or MLR CFSE-low populations of the donor or recipient. Cumulative frequency of alloreactive clones was calculated as a percentage of all sequences weighted by copy number. As stored in TCRdb, this immuneACCESS dataset retains in-frame rearrangements with V and J assigned. A fraction of the clones does not appear; measured against another copy, unresolved V genes explain less than half of the discrepancy, and the remainder lacks a known reason. The DNA gave D and trimming, while V, J and clone size come from that table. The sample has 130,000 to 150,000 clones on record, approximately 91% of them singletons. The ten top clones hold roughly 0.19% of the sample.

The germline V gene provides CDR1 SGDLS and CDR2 YYNGEE. The CDR3 contains 16 residues, cysteine and phenylalanine counted. The read is trimmed to its CDR3 DNA, 48 bases read in frame from base 1. V is pruned by 2 bases and J by 5 bases, leaving 7 bases of the junction without a gene match. Sequenced material: unstimulated CD4+ T cells sorted from spleen or lymph node cells, taken before intestinal transplant. This sequence was found in a human donor who received an intestinal transplant. Recombination linked TRBV9 to TRBJ2-2; 9 bases in between match TRBD1. The DNA is as follows: TGTGCCAGCAGCGTCCGGGGACAGGGAAGGACCGGGGAGCTGTTTTTT. It translates as CASSVRGQGRTGELFF.